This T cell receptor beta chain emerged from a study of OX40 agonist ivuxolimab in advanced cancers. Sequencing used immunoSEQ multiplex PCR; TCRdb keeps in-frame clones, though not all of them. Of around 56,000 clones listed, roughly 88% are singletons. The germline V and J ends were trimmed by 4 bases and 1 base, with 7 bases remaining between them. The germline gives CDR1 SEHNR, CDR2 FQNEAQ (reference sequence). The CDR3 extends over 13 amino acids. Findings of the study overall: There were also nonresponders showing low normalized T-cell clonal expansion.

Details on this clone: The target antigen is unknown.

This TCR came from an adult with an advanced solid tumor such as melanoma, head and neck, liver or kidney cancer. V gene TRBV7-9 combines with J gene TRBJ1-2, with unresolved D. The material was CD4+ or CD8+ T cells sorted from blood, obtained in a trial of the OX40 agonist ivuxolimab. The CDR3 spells CASSSAVNYGYTF. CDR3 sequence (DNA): TGTGCCAGCAGCTCAGCGGTTAACTATGGCTACACCTTC.